Listed below are T cell receptor beta chains from one sample, sequenced in a study of spatial heterogeneity in lung cancer. TCRdb called the 5' RACE reads again in MiXCR, with one record for every CDR3 protein. The table shows approximately 3,400 distinct CDR3 sequences, with 8.6% occurring only once. Sequencing was performed on lung tumor tissue, taken at surgery. The source is a male donor with early-stage non-small cell lung cancer. The CDR3 runs from the conserved cysteine through the conserved F or W. Fields, in order: J gene, CDR3 length, V gene, CDR3 protein.

TRBJ1-4 14 TRBV28 CASTQDRTNEKLFF
TRBJ2-2 14 TRBV28 CASRGRLNTGELFF
TRBJ2-2 14 TRBV5-1 CASSTGEVTGELFF
TRBJ2-3 19 TRBV24-1 CATSDFVGRRTDSTDTQYF
TRBJ2-5 14 TRBV10-3 CATLGQGAQETQYF
TRBJ2-7 11 TRBV20-1 CSASPHYEQYF
TRBJ2-3 16 TRBV5-8 CASSLMVAKGTDTQYF
TRBJ2-7 16 TRBV7-6 CASSPHPGQGANEQYF
TRBJ2-3 12 TRBV20-1 CSAKRSTDTQYF
TRBJ2-1 15 TRBV11-1 CASNELAGGYNEQFF
TRBJ2-1 17 TRBV3-1 CASSPGVPSGGDNEQFF
TRBJ1-2 15 TRBV4-2 CASSQLQGDIFGYTF
TRBJ2-5 13 TRBV29-1 CSARTGGQETQYF
TRBJ2-2 15 TRBV7-9 CASSLLAANTGELFF
TRBJ2-7 13 TRBV28 CASSLNADSEQYF
TRBJ2-5 11 TRBV5-6 CASSSLETQYF
TRBJ1-5 17 TRBV6-5 CASSPAGGTYSNQPQHF
TRBJ2-2 16 TRBV6-6 CASSPLGTANTGELFF
TRBJ2-1 15 TRBV18 CASSPPSTSYNEQFF
TRBJ2-2 15 TRBV5-1 CASSFRDRETGELFF
TRBJ2-1 15 TRBV5-4 CASSLGAGGLTEQFF
TRBJ1-3 15 TRBV5-1 CASSPLGGQGNTIYF
TRBJ2-5 14 TRBV7-2 CASSLELAEETQYF
TRBJ2-1 15 TRBV6-2/TRBV6-3 CASSYSRGTNHEQFF